This entry lists 6 T cell receptor beta chains sequenced from one sample in a study of Graves' ophthalmopathy and Graves' hyperthyroidism. RNA served as the template for amplifying TCR beta CDR3 regions. HTBI primers served in a first-round RT-PCR, which a second-round multiplex PCR followed. MiXCR, applied by TCRdb to the multiplex PCR reads, yields one record per CDR3 protein. In the table there are about 220,000 distinct CDR3 sequences, under 25% of which are singletons. The sequencing input was peripheral blood. The receptors here all came from a woman aged 50 to 65 with Graves' ophthalmopathy.

The CDR3, as DNA: TGTGCCAGCAGCTTAGATTTCCTGGCGGAGCAGTACTTC. Translated, it gives CASSLDFLAEQYF. The chain joins TRBV11-2 to TRBJ2-7; no reliable D call. V lost 0 bases, J lost 7 bases, and 10 bases lay in between. Germline V gene sequence: CDR1 SGHAT, CDR2 FQNNGV. CDR3 length: 13 amino acids.

This clonotype has a count of ten or more. This chain uses TRBV12-3 or TRBV12-4 with TRBJ1-1; tentatively, D is TRBD1 (5 bases). Trimming pared 8 bases from V and 6 bases from J, leaving 16 bases between. The CDR3 has 13 residues. The CDR3 DNA reads as TGTGCCAGCGCCAACCCAGGGAGACCTGAAGCTTTCTTT. Translating it yields CASANPGRPEAFF.

This clonotype occurred many times. The chain uses TRBV28 and TRBJ2-7; D unclear. The CDR3 is made up of 11 amino acids. Germline V gene sequence: CDR1 MDHEN, CDR2 SYDVKM. Trimming stripped 7 bases from V and 2 bases from J, with 6 bases between. CDR3 bases: TGTGCCAGCACCACTGCCTACGAGCAGTACTTC. This sequence encodes CASTTAYEQYF.

This chain uses TRBV20-1 with TRBJ2-4, with D possibly matching TRBD2 (5 bases). Germline V gives CDR1 DFQATT, CDR2 SNEGSKA (reference sequence). Trimming removed 0 bases at V and 3 bases at J, with 18 bases between. This CDR3 is 17 amino acids long. The CDR3 sequence: CSARDFHGGSVKNIQYF. The DNA for the CDR3 is TGCAGTGCTAGAGATTTTCACGGCGGGTCTGTCAAAAACATTCAGTACTTC.

This clonotype appeared a few times. The genes are TRBV19 and TRBJ2-7, with unresolved D. This CDR3 has 14 residues. Germline values: CDR1 LNHDA, CDR2 SQIVND (reference sequence). V was trimmed by 3 bases and J by 3 bases, leaving 12 bases between them. The CDR3 region has the DNA TGTGCCAGTAGTATGAGGCAGACCTACTACGAGCAGTACTTC. Translated, it gives CASSMRQTYYEQYF.

This clonotype was observed many times. The chain employs TRBV5-1 and TRBJ1-1, with 7 bases aligning to TRBD1. Germline-derived CDR1 and CDR2 are SGHRS and YFSETQ. V lost 6 bases to trimming and J lost 0 bases; unmatched junction nucleotides: 8. This CDR3 is 15 amino acids long. CDR3 amino acids: CASNRGDSMNTEAFF. CDR3 DNA: TGCGCCAGCAACAGAGGGGACAGCATGAACACTGAAGCTTTCTTT.